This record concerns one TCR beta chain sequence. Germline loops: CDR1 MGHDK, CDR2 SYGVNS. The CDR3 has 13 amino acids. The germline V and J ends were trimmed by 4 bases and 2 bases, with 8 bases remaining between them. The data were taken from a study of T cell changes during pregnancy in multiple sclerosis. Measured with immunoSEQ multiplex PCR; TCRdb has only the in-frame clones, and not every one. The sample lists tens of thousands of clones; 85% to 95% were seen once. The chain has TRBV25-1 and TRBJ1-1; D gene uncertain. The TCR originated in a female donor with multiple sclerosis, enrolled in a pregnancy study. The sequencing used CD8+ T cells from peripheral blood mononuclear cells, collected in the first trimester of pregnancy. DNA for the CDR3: TGTGCCAGCAGTGGAGGAGGCAACACTGAAGCTTTCTTT. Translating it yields CASSGGGNTEAFF.